This T cell receptor beta chain originates from a study of lymphopenia after photon versus proton radiotherapy. TCRdb keeps only in-frame clones here, not all; method: immunoSEQ multiplex PCR. This sample carries around 59,000 clones, about 81% of them seen once, and the ten largest clones take around 2%. V lost 4 bases to trimming and J lost 2 bases; unmatched junction nucleotides: 4. CDR3 length: 15 residues. The germline CDR1 and CDR2 sequences are LNHDA and SQIVND (reference sequence). As to this clone: The antigen is undetermined.

The study, taken as a whole, reports: Better survival with proton therapy was suggested as possible, not demonstrated. In patients who died, overall survival fell as post-nadir TCR diversity dropped more.

The V call is TRBV19, the J call TRBJ2-5; the match to TRBD2 covers 10 bases. This receptor was obtained from a man in his sixties with pancreatic cancer. The sample in question was peripheral blood, obtained from a patient treated with proton-based radiotherapy. The CDR3: CASSRTSGAQETQYF. CDR3 DNA sequence: TGTGCCAGTAGTAGGACTAGCGGAGCACAAGAGACCCAGTACTTC.